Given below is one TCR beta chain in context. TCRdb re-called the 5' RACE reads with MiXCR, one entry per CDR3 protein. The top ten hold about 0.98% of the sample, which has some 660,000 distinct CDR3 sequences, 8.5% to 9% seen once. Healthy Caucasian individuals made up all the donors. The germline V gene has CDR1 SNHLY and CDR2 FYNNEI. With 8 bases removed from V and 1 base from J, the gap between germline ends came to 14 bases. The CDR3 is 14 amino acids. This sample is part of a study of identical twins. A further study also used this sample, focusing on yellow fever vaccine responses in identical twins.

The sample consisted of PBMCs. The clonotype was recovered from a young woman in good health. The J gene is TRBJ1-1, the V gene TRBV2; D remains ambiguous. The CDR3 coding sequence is TGTGCCAGCTGGGTCGGGGAGACGAACACTGAAGCTTTCTTT. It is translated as CASWVGETNTEAFF.